This T cell receptor (beta chain) was documented in a study of Ad26.COV2.S vaccination and SARS-CoV-2 variants (dated by TCRdb to the early 2020s). About the investigation overall: Donors in the vaccine arm were drawn from COV1001, a phase I-IIa trial of Ad26.COV2.S in healthy adults that was multicentre, randomized, double-blind and placebo-controlled. Ad26.COV2.S was administered intramuscularly at 5 x 10^10 or 1 x 10^11 viral particles, either as a single shot or as two shots given 56 days apart. TCRbeta repertoire sequencing was used to assess the specificity and breadth of SARS-CoV-2-reactive T cell receptors after Ad26.COV2.S vaccination. A total of around 32 samples were included in the TCR-sequenced set, comprising some 20 Ad26.COV2.S vaccine recipients, 5 placebo recipients and 8 SARS-CoV-2 convalescent individuals. Trial participants were randomized into five groups of five, in which low-dose or high-dose Ad26.COV2.S was given once or twice, or placebo was given on both occasions. Investigators did not know the trial group allocation while performing experiments and assessing outcomes. Paper-wide results and their limitations: Vaccine and placebo recipients had comparable non-spike TCR breadth, which fits with the vaccine containing only spike. Higher spike-specific TCR breadth was observed in Ad26.COV2.S recipients than in placebo recipients (P = 0.0014). The authors noted that total T cell responses may have been underestimated by the TCR breadth and depth analyses. The study was not powered to compare responses between vaccine doses or regimens. After vaccination, spike-specific CD8+ and CD4+ T cell responses were reported to show substantial breadth.

Taken with the paper, the label for treatment or condition translates to: some 20 received Ad26.COV2.S at low or high dose, single or two shots; about 5 received placebo; per-sample allocation not given. Repertoires of vaccine and placebo recipients were sequenced from samples collected on day 63 after the first injection. Between 29 July and 7 August 2020, Cohort 1b enrolled about 27 adults aged 18-55 years at one site in Boston, USA. As a vaccine, Ad26.COV2.S was a replication-incompetent adenovirus type 26 vector that expressed a prefusion-stabilized SARS-CoV-2 spike protein derived from the original Wuhan strain. CDR1 is given as KGHDR and CDR2 as SFDVKD, both from the germline V gene. The CDR3 starts with the cysteine, ends with the phenylalanine, and has 15 residues. Only the CDR3 DNA stays, 45 bases, in frame from base 1. The germline ends are 11 bases apart after V is trimmed by 4 bases and J by 2 bases.

TCRbeta CDR3 regions were sequenced with the immunoSEQ Assay. After extraction, genomic DNA underwent amplification by bias-controlled multiplex PCR, followed by high-throughput sequencing. From the authors' description of their analysis: Collapsing and filtering of sequences were performed to quantify the absolute abundance of each unique TCRbeta CDR3 region. T cell fraction was estimated by normalizing TCRbeta template counts to usable DNA, which was measured by amplifying reference genes present in all nucleated cells. Repertoire TCRs were annotated as SARS-CoV-2-specific by exact matching of V gene, CDR3 amino acid sequence and J gene to a known reactive TCR set. MIRA supplied the reference SARS-CoV-2 TCR set, which was filtered for enrichment in COVID-19-positive ImmuneCODE repertoires so that public or cross-reactive TCRs were removed. Drawing on the MIRA antigens, annotated TCRs were analysed further at the level of specific ORF or position within ORF. Breadth was defined as the number of annotated unique rearrangements divided by the total number of unique productive rearrangements, and depth was defined as the summed frequency of the annotated unique rearrangements. TCR breadth was compared between groups using two-sided Wilcoxon rank-sum tests. TCRdb re-hosts the immuneACCESS table, in-frame sequences only. Its copies lack some clones; in the studies checked, an unresolved V gene accounts for under half of them, and the cause for the rest is not known. V and J calls plus clone size are reproduced from that table; the DNA served to infer D and trimming. Present in this sample are about 350,000 clones, about 86% of which were seen just once. The leading ten clones occupy over 8.5% of the sample.

The count of this clone is one. Its antigen target is currently unknown. No quality values exist for individual bases; no much larger clone is one base distant. This TCR came from a person aged 18-60 years who received the Ad26.COV2.S COVID-19 vaccine or a placebo. The sequences come from peripheral blood, collected in a trial of Ad26.COV2.S vaccine versus placebo. This sequence uses TRBV24-1 and TRBJ2-4; perhaps TRBD1 is the D gene, with 6 bases matching. The DNA is TGTGCCACCAGTGACCCAGGGGATTCCAAAAACATTCAGTACTTC. Its coded protein is CATSDPGDSKNIQYF.